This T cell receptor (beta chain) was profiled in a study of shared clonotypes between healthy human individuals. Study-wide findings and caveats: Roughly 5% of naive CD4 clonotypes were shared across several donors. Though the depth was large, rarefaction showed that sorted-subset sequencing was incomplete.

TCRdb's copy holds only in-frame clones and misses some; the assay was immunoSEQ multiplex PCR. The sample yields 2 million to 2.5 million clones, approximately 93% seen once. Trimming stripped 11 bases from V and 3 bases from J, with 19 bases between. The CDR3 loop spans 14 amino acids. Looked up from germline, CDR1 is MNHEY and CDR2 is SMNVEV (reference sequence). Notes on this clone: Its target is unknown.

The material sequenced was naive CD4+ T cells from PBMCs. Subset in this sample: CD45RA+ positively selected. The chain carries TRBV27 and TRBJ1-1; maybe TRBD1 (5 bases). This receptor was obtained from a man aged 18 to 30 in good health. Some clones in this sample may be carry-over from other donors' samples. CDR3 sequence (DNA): TGTGCCGTCGGGGGTGAGGAAAGGGACACTGAAGCTTTCTTT. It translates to CAVGGEERDTEAFF.